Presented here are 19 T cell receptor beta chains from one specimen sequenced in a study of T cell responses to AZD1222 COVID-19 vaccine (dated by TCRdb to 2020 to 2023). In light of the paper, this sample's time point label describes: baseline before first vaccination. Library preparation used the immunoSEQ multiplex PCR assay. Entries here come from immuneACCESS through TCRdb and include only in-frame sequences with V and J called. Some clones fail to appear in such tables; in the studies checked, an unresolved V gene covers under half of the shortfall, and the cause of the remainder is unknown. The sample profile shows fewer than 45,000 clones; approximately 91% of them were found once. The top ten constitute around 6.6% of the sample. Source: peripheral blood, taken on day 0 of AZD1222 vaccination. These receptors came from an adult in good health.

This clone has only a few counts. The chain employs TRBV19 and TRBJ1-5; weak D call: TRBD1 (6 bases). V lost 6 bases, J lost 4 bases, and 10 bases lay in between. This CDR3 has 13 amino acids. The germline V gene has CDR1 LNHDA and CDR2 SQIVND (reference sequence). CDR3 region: CASRTGGNQPQHF. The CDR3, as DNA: TGTGCCAGTAGGACAGGAGGGAATCAGCCCCAGCATTTT.

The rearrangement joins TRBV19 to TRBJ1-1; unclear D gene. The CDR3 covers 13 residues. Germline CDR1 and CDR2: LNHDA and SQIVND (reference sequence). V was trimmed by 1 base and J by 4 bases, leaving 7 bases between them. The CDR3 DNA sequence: TGTGCCAGTAGTATAGTAGAGGGCACTGAAGCTTTCTTT. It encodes CASSIVEGTEAFF.

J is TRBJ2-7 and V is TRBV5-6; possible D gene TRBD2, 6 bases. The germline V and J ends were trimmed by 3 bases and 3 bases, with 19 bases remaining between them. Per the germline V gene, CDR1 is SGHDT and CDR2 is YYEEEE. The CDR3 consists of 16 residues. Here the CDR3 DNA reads TGTGCCAGCAGCTGGAGCTCGGGGAGGCATCTCTACGAGCAGTACTTC. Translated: CASSWSSGRHLYEQYF.

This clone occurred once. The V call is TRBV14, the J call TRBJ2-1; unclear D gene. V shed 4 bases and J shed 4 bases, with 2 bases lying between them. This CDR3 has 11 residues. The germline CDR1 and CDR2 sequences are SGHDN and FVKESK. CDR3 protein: CASSLYNEQFF. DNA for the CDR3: TGTGCCAGCAGCCTGTACAATGAGCAGTTCTTC.

CDR3 amino acids: CASSHRTGPGTF. Here the CDR3 DNA reads TGTGCCAGCAGCCACCGGACAGGGCCGGGCACCTTC. J is TRBJ1-2 and V is TRBV6-2 or TRBV6-3; 8 bases are a match to TRBD1. The CDR3 totals 12 residues. In germline, CDR1 is MNHEY, CDR2 SVGEGT. Germline trimming cut 6 bases from V and 13 bases from J; bases unmatched to any gene: 10.

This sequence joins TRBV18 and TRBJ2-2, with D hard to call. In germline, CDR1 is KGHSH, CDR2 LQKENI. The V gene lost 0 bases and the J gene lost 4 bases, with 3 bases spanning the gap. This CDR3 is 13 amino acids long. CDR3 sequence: CASSPPSTGELFF. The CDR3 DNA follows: TGTGCCAGCTCACCACCCAGCACCGGGGAGCTGTTTTTT.

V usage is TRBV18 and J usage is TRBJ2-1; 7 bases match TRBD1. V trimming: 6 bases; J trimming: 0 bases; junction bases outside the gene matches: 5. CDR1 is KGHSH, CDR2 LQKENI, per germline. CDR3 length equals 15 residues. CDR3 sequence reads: CASSAPGGSYNEQFF. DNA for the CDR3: TGTGCCAGCTCCGCCCCAGGGGGCTCCTACAATGAGCAGTTCTTC.

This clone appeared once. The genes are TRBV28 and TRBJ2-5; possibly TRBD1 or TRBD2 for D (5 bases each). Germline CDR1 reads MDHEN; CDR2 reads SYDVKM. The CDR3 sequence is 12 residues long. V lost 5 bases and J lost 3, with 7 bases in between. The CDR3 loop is CASSQGEETQYF. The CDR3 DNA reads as TGTGCCAGCAGTCAGGGAGAAGAGACCCAGTACTTC. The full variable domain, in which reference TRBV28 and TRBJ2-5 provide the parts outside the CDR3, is DVKVTQSSRYLVKRTGEKVFLECVQDMDHENMFWYRQDPGLGLRLIYFSYDVKMKEKGDIPEGYSVSREKKERFSLILESASTNQTSMYLCASSQGEETQYFGPGTRLLVL.

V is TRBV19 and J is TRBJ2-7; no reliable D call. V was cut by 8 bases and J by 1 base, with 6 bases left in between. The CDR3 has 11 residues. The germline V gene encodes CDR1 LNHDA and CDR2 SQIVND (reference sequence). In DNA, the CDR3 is TGTGCCAGTGGAAATTCCTACGAGCAGTACTTC. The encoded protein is CASGNSYEQYF.

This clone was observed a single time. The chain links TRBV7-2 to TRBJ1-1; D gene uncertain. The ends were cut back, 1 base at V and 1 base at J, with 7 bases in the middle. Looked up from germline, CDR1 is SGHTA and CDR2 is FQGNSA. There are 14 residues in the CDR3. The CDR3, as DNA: TGTGCCAGCAGCTTAGGTACCGGGAACACTGAAGCTTTCTTT. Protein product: CASSLGTGNTEAFF.

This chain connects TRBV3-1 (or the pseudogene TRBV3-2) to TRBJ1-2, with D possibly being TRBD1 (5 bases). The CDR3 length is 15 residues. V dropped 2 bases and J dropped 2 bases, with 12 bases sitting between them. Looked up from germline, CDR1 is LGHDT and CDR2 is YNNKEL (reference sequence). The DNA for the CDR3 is TGTGCCAGCAGCCAACCCGGCGGGACCAACTATGGCTACACCTTC. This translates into CASSQPGGTNYGYTF.

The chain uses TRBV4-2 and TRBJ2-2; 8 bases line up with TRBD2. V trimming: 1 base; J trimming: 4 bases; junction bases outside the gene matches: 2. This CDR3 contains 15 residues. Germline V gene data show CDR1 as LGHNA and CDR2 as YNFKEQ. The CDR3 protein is CASSQALAVTGELFF. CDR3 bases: TGTGCCAGCAGCCAAGCACTAGCGGTCACCGGGGAGCTGTTTTTT.

This CDR3 reads CASSEAGTGAMEETQYF. CDR3 bases: TGTGCCAGCAGTGAAGCCGGGACAGGGGCGATGGAAGAGACCCAGTACTTC. The chain employs TRBV2 and TRBJ2-5; TRBD1 matches 10 bases. V dropped 0 bases and J dropped 3; count of bases not matched to a gene: 7. The germline V gene has CDR1 SNHLY and CDR2 FYNNEI. The CDR3 spans 17 residues.

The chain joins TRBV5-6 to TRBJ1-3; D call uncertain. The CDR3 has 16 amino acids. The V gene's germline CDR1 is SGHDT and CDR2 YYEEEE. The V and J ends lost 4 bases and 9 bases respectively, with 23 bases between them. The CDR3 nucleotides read TGTGCCAGCAGCCTCCCCGGGGAGCGAACAACGGGCACCATATATTTT. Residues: CASSLPGERTTGTIYF.

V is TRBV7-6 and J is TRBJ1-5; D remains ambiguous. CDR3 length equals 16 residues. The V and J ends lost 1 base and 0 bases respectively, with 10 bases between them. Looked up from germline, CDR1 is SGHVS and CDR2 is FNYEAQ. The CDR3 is CASSLEAGNSNQPQHF. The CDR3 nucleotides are TGTGCCAGCAGCTTAGAGGCGGGGAATAGCAATCAGCCCCAGCATTTT. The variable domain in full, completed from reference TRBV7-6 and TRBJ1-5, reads GAGVSQSPRYKVTKRGQDVALRCDPISGHVSLYWYRQALGQGPEFLTYFNYEAQQDKSGLPNDRFSAERPEGSISTLTIQRTEQRDSAMYRCASSLEAGNSNQPQHFGDGTRLSIL.

CDR3 nucleotides: TGTGCCAGCAGCCCCCAGCGGGCAGTGAACACTGAAGCTTTCTTT. Translation gives CASSPQRAVNTEAFF. V and J are TRBV7-3 and TRBJ1-1; D is unclear. The CDR3 contains 15 residues. Trimming stripped 5 bases from V and 0 bases from J, with 13 bases between. CDR1 is SGHTA, CDR2 FQGTGA, per germline. The full variable domain, with the rest looked up from reference TRBV7-3 and TRBJ1-1, is GAGVSQTPSNKVTEKGKYVELRCDPISGHTALYWYRQSLGQGPEFLIYFQGTGAADDSGLPNDRFFAVRPEGSVSTLKIQRTERGDSAVYLCASSPQRAVNTEAFFGQGTRLTVV.

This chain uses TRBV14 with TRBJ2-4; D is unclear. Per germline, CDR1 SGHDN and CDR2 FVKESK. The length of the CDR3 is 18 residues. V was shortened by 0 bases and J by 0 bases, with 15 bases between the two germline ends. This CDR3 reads CASSQEPLRRLAKNIQYF. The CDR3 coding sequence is TGTGCCAGCAGCCAAGAACCCCTGAGGAGACTAGCCAAAAACATTCAGTACTTC. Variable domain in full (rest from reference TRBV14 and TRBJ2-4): EAGVTQFPSHSVIEKGQTVTLRCDPISGHDNLYWYRRVMGKEIKFLLHFVKESKQDESGMPNNRFLAERTGGTYSTLKVQPAELEDSGVYFCASSQEPLRRLAKNIQYFGAGTRLSVL.

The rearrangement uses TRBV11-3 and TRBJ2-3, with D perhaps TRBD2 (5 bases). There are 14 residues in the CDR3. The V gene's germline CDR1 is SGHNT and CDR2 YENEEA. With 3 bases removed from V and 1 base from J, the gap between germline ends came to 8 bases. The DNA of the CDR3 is TGTGCCAGCAGCTTCACCGGGGGCACAGATACGCAGTATTTT. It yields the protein CASSFTGGTDTQYF.

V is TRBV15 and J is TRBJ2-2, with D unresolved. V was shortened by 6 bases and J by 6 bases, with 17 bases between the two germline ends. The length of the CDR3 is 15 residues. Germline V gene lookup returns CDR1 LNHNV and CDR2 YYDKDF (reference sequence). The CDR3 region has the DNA TGTGCCACCAGAGAGGAACGTACGGACGCCGGGGAGCTGTTTTTT. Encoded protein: CATREERTDAGELFF.